The 11 T cell receptor beta chains below were found in one sample sequenced in a study of vaccination effects on CD4 cells after COVID-19 (dated by TCRdb to between 2021 and 2024). To identify antigen-specific CD4+ T cell clonotypes by their expansion, the ViraFEST assay first stimulated PBMC with viral peptide pools and then applied TCR sequencing. After more than nine days of culture, CD4+ T cells were isolated with the EasySep CD4+ T cell isolation kit. Healthy vaccine recipients had no prior SARS-CoV-2 infection, confirmed by negative nucleocapsid antibodies before and after vaccination. Receptor amplification or capture employed the immunoSEQ multiplex PCR assay. In TCRdb, the immuneACCESS table is reduced to in-frame sequences with V and J assigned. These tables do not hold every clone; where another copy was compared, an unresolved V gene accounts for under half, and the others remain unexplained. The sample table shows roughly 75,000 clones, and roughly 78% are seen once. The ten largest clonotypes hold 4% of the sample.

Their target antigens are unknown. Here the sequenced sample was CD4+ T cells from PBMCs cultured with HCoV-OC43 spike peptides, taken before COVID-19 vaccination. In light of the paper, this sample's cell subset or site label describes: HCoV-OC43 spike overlapping peptide pool stimulation. These receptors came from a human donor who received a COVID-19 vaccine.

The chain combines TRBV28 with TRBJ2-3, with D perhaps TRBD1 (6 bases). Trimming took 7 bases from V and 3 from J, leaving 8 bases between them. Germline loops: CDR1 MDHEN, CDR2 SYDVKM. The CDR3 loop spans 12 amino acids. CDR3 bases: TGTGCCAGCACAGGGGATACAGATACGCAGTATTTT. Its protein product is CASTGDTDTQYF. The entire variable domain, with the rest obtained from reference TRBV28 and TRBJ2-3, is as follows: DVKVTQSSRYLVKRTGEKVFLECVQDMDHENMFWYRQDPGLGLRLIYFSYDVKMKEKGDIPEGYSVSREKKERFSLILESASTNQTSMYLCASTGDTDTQYFGPGTRLTVL.

This chain links TRBV2 with TRBJ2-2; D unresolved. The CDR3 contains 13 residues. The germline V gene encodes CDR1 SNHLY and CDR2 FYNNEI. V gave up 6 bases and J gave up 8 bases, with 13 bases separating them. CDR3 protein: CASRDPPQGELFF. The CDR3 nucleotides are TGTGCCAGCAGGGACCCTCCCCAGGGGGAGCTGTTTTTT.

The V call is TRBV30, the J call TRBJ1-1; D gene unclear. The CDR3 totals 13 residues. Germline CDR1 is GTSNPN and CDR2 is SVGIG (reference sequence). The ends were cut back, 2 bases at V and 0 bases at J, with 7 bases in the middle. CDR3 nucleotides: TGTGCCTGGAGTAAGTTAATGAACACTGAAGCTTTCTTT. This gives the protein CAWSKLMNTEAFF.

The chain employs TRBV5-1 and TRBJ2-3; D assignment may be TRBD1 or TRBD2 (6 bases each). The CDR3 runs 16 residues. Trimming removed 4 bases at V and 2 bases at J, with 17 bases between. In germline, CDR1 is SGHRS, CDR2 YFSETQ. The CDR3 DNA is TGCGCCAGCAGCAGGGGGGACTCCTCTTTCACAGATACGCAGTATTTT. Amino acid sequence: CASSRGDSSFTDTQYF.

The chain recombines TRBV7-8 with TRBJ2-2, with a possible D match to TRBD1 (6 bases). Trimming stripped 5 bases from V and 6 bases from J, with 13 bases between. Germline V gene lookup returns CDR1 SGHVS and CDR2 FQNEAQ. CDR3 length: 14 amino acids. The CDR3, as DNA: TGTGCCAGCAGCCAATTACAGGGCGCCGGGGAGCTGTTTTTT. Amino acids: CASSQLQGAGELFF.

This chain connects TRBV7-9 to TRBJ1-2; 7 nucleotides agree with TRBD1. Germline-derived CDR1 and CDR2 are SEHNR and FQNEAQ (reference sequence). The CDR3 extends over 14 amino acids. Trimming cost V 3 bases and J 2 bases; bases outside gene matches: 3. CDR3 DNA sequence: TGTGCCAGCAGCTTTGAGACAGGGAACTATGGCTACACCTTC. Translating it yields CASSFETGNYGYTF.

The rearrangement joins TRBV27 to TRBJ2-1; 11 bases are shared with TRBD2. This CDR3 has 17 residues. The germline V gene has CDR1 MNHEY and CDR2 SMNVEV (reference sequence). Losses at the gene ends were 5 bases for V and 0 bases for J; bases not matched to a gene: 6. DNA of the CDR3: TGTGCCAGCAGTGCCTCTAGCGGGGGGTTCTCCTACAATGAGCAGTTCTTC. It translates to CASSASSGGFSYNEQFF.

The chain combines TRBV24-1 with TRBJ2-1, with a possible D match to TRBD2 (5 bases). The CDR3 is 16 residues long. Germline V CDR1 and CDR2: KGHDR, SFDVKD. V was cut by 4 bases and J by 0 bases, with 12 bases left in between. CDR3 sequence reads: CATSDGPGSSYNEQFF. CDR3 sequence (DNA): TGTGCCACCAGTGACGGCCCGGGAAGCTCCTACAATGAGCAGTTCTTC.

CDR3 DNA sequence: TGTGCCACCAGCAGAGGTCGATACACTGAAGCTTTCTTT. Encoded protein: CATSRGRYTEAFF. The V and J genes are TRBV15 and TRBJ1-1; no clear D gene. Trimming pared 1 base from V and 3 bases from J, leaving 6 bases between. Germline-derived CDR1 and CDR2 are LNHNV and YYDKDF (reference sequence). The CDR3 is 13 amino acids.

The rearrangement joins TRBV6-2 or TRBV6-3 to TRBJ1-2, with D possibly being TRBD1 (6 bases). With 4 bases removed from V and 4 bases from J, the gap between germline ends came to 13 bases. Per the germline V gene, CDR1 is MNHEY and CDR2 is SVGEGT. The CDR3 consists of 14 residues. CDR3 in amino acids: CASSSTGSGYGYTF. CDR3 in DNA: TGTGCCAGCAGTTCAACAGGGAGCGGCTATGGCTACACCTTC.

The chain carries TRBV3-1 (or the pseudogene TRBV3-2) and TRBJ1-2; 9 nucleotides match TRBD1. The CDR3 extends over 16 amino acids. V shed 0 bases and J 8 bases; nucleotides not matched to a gene: 10. Germline V gene data show CDR1 as LGHDT and CDR2 as YNNKEL (reference sequence). This chain's CDR3 is CASSQDHRGPGGGYTF. CDR3 DNA sequence: TGTGCCAGCAGCCAAGACCACAGGGGGCCGGGTGGGGGCTACACCTTC.